These 9 T cell receptor beta chains originate from one sample sequenced in a study of shared clonotypes between healthy human individuals. Sequencing used immunoSEQ multiplex PCR; TCRdb keeps in-frame clones, though not all of them. The sample lists about 1 million clones; more than 65% were seen once. What was sequenced was memory CD4+ T cells sorted from blood. Subset specified: CD45RA-negative fraction. All receptors derive from a man aged 18 to 29 in good health.

This chain connects TRBV4-3 to TRBJ1-5; D call uncertain. Per the germline V gene, CDR1 is LGHNA and CDR2 is YSLEER. Trimming shortened V by 1 base and J by 7 bases, and 8 bases separated the two germline ends. This CDR3 has 13 residues. The CDR3 region is CASSQGNGQPQHF. CDR3 nucleotides: TGCGCCAGCAGCCAAGGGAATGGGCAGCCCCAGCATTTT.

This clone was observed a single time. The chain couples TRBV7-9 to TRBJ2-7; D is perhaps TRBD1 (6 bases). This CDR3 region has 14 residues. The germline V and J ends were trimmed by 6 bases and 4 bases, with 16 bases remaining between them. From germline, CDR1 is SEHNR and CDR2 FQNEAQ (reference sequence). DNA for the CDR3: TGTGCCAGCAGTCCCTCGTCAGGGGCGTACGAGCAGTACTTC. Translating it yields CASSPSSGAYEQYF.

V gene TRBV7-9 combines with J gene TRBJ1-3; 8 nucleotides align to TRBD1. Looked up from germline, CDR1 is SEHNR and CDR2 is FQNEAQ (reference sequence). This CDR3 contains 15 residues. The V segment lost 5 bases and the J segment 3 bases; nucleotides outside the gene matches: 6. The CDR3 is CASSAYGQGGNTIYF. CDR3 bases: TGTGCCAGCAGCGCGTACGGACAGGGTGGAAACACCATATATTTT.

The chain is built from TRBV18 and TRBJ1-1; the match to TRBD1 covers 7 bases. CDR3 length equals 15 residues. V lost 1 base and J lost 3; bases outside the gene matches: 5. Germline-derived CDR1 and CDR2 are KGHSH and LQKENI. The CDR3 sequence: CASSPQPRGDTEAFF. CDR3 nucleotides: TGTGCCAGCTCACCACAGCCCAGGGGGGACACTGAAGCTTTCTTT.

V gene TRBV4-1 combines with J gene TRBJ2-3; 10 bases are shared with TRBD1. Trimming removed 5 bases from V and 2 bases from J; junction bases left unmatched: 7. Germline V gives CDR1 MGHRA, CDR2 YSYEKL. The CDR3 has 16 amino acids. The chain's CDR3 is CASSLGQGFDTDTQYF. CDR3 DNA sequence: TGCGCCAGCAGCTTGGGACAGGGGTTTGACACAGATACGCAGTATTTT.

This chain connects TRBV4-2 to TRBJ2-5; TRBD2 matches at 9 bases. CDR1 is LGHNA, CDR2 YNFKEQ, per germline. V lost 1 base to trimming and J lost 2 bases; unmatched junction nucleotides: 11. CDR3 length equals 18 residues. CDR3 sequence reads: CASSQGRGASGAQETQYF. CDR3 sequence (DNA): TGTGCCAGCAGCCAAGGGCGGGGGGCTAGCGGGGCACAAGAGACCCAGTACTTC.

This clone was recorded a few times. This chain uses TRBV28 with TRBJ1-1; D is undetermined. The V end lost 2 bases, the J end lost 5 bases, and 9 bases lay between the germline ends. CDR3 length equals 13 residues. The germline V gene encodes CDR1 MDHEN and CDR2 SYDVKM. The CDR3 DNA reads as TGTGCCAGCAGTTTAAGGCGAAGAACTGAAGCTTTCTTT. Protein sequence: CASSLRRRTEAFF.

The V and J genes are TRBV5-1 and TRBJ1-1; no reliable D call. V was pared by 1 base and J by 7 bases, with 8 bases between. The CDR3 sequence is 12 residues long. Germline assignment: CDR1 SGHRS and CDR2 YFSETQ. The CDR3 region has the DNA TGCGCCAGCAGCTTGTCTATGGGTGAAGCTTTCTTT. Translating gives CASSLSMGEAFF.

Turning to this clone: A far larger clone is just one base off, so this is likely a read error. The chain joins TRBV9 to TRBJ2-5; tentative D call: TRBD2 (7 bases). Germline V gene sequence: CDR1 SGDLS, CDR2 YYNGEE. The CDR3 is 17 residues long. CDR3 nucleotides: TGTACCAGCAGCGTAGGGCCATCAGCGGGGACACAAGAGACCCAGTACTTC. Its translation: CTSSVGPSAGTQETQYF. The full variable domain, completed using reference TRBV9 and TRBJ2-5, is DSGVTQTPKHLITATGQRVTLRCSPRSGDLSVYWYQQSLDQGLQFLIQYYNGEERAKGNILERFSAQQFPDLHSELNLSSLELGDSALYFCTSSVGPSAGTQETQYFGPGTRLLVL.